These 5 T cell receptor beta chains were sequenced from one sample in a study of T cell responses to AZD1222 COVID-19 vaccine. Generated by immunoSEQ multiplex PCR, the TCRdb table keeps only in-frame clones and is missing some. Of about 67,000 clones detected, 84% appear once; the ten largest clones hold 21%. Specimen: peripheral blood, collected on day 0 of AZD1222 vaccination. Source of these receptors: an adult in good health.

For the CDR3, the DNA is TGTGCCTGGAGCCCCTTCCTGGTGGTTATGGGAAACACCATATATTTT. Translation gives CAWSPFLVVMGNTIYF. The V and J genes are TRBV30 and TRBJ1-3; D gene ambiguous. Germline values: CDR1 GTSNPN, CDR2 SVGIG (reference sequence). This CDR3 spans 16 amino acids. V was pared by 3 bases and J by 4 bases, with 19 bases between.

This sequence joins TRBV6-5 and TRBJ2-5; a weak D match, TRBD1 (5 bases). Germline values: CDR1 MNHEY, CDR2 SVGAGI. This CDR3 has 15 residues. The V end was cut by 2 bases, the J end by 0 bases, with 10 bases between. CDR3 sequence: CASSYGAKYQETQYF. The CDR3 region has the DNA TGTGCCAGCAGTTACGGGGCCAAGTACCAAGAGACCCAGTACTTC.

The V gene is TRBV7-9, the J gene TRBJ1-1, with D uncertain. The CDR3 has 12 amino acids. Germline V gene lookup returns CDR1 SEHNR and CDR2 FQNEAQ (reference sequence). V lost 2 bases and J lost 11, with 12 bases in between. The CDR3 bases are TGTGCCAGCAGCTTATTTGAGGGTACGGCTTTCTTT. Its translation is CASSLFEGTAFF. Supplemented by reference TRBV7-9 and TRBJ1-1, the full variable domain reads DTGVSQNPRHKITKRGQNVTFRCDPISEHNRLYWYRQTLGQGPEFLTYFQNEAQLEKSRLLSDRFSAERPKGSFSTLEIQRTEQGDSAMYLCASSLFEGTAFFGQGTRLTVV.

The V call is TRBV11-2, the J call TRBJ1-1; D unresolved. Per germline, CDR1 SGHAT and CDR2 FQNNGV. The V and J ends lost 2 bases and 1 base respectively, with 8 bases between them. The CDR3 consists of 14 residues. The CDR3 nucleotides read TGTGCCAGCAGCTTATTCCAGGCGAACACTGAAGCTTTCTTT. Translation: CASSLFQANTEAFF.

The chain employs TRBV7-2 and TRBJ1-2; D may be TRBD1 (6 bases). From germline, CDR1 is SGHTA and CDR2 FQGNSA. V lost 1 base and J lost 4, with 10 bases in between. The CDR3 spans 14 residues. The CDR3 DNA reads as TGTGCCAGCAGCTTAGGGCGGGACATCTATGGCTACACCTTC. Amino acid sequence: CASSLGRDIYGYTF.